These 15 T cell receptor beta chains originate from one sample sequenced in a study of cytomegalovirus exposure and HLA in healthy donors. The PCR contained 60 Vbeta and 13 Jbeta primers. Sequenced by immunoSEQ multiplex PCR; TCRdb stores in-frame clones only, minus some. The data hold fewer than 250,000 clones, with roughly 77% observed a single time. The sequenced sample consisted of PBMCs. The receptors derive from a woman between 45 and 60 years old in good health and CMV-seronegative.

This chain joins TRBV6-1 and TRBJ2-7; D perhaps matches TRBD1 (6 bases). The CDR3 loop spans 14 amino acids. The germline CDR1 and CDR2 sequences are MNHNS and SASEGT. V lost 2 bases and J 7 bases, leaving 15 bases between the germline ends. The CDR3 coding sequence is TGTGCCAGCAGTGAAATGGGGTTCAGGGGAGAGCAGTACTTC. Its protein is CASSEMGFRGEQYF.

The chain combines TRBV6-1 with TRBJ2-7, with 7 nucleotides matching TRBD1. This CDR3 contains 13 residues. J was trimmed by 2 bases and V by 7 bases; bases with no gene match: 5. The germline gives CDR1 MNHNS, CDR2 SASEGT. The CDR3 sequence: CASTRTGTYEQYF. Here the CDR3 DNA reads TGTGCCAGCACCCGGACAGGAACCTACGAGCAGTACTTC.

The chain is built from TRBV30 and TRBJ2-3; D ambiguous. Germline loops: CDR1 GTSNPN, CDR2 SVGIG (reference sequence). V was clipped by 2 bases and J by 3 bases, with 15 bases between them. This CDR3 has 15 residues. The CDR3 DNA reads TGTGCCTGGAGTCCTCCGGGTTACGGGACAGATACGCAGTATTTT. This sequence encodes CAWSPPGYGTDTQYF.

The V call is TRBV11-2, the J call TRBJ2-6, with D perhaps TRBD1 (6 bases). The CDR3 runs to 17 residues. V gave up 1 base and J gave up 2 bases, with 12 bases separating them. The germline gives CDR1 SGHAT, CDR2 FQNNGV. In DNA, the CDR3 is TGTGCCAGCAGCTTAGTCCTCGGGGACACTGGGGCCAACGTCCTGACTTTC. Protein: CASSLVLGDTGANVLTF.

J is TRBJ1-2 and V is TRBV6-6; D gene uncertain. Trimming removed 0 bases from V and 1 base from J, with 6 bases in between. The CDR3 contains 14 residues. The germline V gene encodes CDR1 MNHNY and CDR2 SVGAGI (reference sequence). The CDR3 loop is CASSYSEINYGYTF. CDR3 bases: TGTGCCAGCAGTTACTCGGAGATTAACTATGGCTACACCTTC.

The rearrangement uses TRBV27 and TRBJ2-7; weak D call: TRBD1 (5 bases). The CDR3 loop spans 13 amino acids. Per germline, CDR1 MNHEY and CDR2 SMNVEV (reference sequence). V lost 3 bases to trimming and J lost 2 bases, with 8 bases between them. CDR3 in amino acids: CASSLRQPYEQYF. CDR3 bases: TGTGCCAGCAGTTTGAGACAGCCCTACGAGCAGTACTTC.

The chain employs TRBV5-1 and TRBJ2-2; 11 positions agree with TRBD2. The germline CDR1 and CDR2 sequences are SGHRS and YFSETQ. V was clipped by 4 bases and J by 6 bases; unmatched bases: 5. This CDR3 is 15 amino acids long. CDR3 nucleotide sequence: TGCGCCAGCAGCACACTAGCGGGGGCATCCGGGGAGCTGTTTTTT. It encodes CASSTLAGASGELFF.

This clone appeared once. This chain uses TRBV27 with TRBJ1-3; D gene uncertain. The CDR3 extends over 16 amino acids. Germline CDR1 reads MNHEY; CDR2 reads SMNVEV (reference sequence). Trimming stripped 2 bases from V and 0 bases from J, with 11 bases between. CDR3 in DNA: TGTGCCAGCAGTTTAAGTCGTCAGAACTCTGGAAACACCATATATTTT. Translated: CASSLSRQNSGNTIYF.

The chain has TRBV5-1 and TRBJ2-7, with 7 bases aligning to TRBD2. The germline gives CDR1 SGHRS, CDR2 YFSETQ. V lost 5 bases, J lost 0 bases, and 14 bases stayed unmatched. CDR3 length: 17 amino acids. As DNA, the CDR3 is TGCGCCAGCAGATTATCGGGTGCTAGCGGAAACTCCTACGAGCAGTACTTC. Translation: CASRLSGASGNSYEQYF.

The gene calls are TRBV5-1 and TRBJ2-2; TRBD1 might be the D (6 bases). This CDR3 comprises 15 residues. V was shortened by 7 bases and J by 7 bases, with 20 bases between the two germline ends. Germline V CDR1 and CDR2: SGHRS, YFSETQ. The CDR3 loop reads CASRTPGASDGELFF. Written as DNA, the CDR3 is TGCGCCAGCCGAACTCCAGGGGCCTCAGACGGGGAGCTGTTTTTT.

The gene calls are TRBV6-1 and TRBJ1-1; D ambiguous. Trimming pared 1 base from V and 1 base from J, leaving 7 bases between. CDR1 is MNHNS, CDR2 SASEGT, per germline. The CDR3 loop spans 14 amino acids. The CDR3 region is CASSEGRENTEAFF. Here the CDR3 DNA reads TGTGCCAGCAGTGAAGGGCGGGAGAACACTGAAGCTTTCTTT.

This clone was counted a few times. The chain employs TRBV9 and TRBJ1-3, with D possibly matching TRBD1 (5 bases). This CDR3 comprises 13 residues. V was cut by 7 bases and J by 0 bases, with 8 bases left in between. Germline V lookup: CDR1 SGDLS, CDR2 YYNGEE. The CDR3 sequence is CASDGGSGNTIYF. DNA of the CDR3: TGTGCCAGCGACGGGGGCTCTGGAAACACCATATATTTT.

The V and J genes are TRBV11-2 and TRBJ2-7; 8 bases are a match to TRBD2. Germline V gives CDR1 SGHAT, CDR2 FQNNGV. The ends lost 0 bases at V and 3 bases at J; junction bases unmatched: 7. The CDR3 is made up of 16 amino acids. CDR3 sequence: CASSLDILSGGYEQYF. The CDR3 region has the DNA TGTGCCAGCAGCTTAGACATACTCAGCGGGGGCTACGAGCAGTACTTC. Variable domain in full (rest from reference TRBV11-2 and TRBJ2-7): EAGVAQSPRYKIIEKRQSVAFWCNPISGHATLYWYQQILGQGPKLLIQFQNNGVVDDSQLPKDRFSAERLKGVDSTLKIQPAKLEDSAVYLCASSLDILSGGYEQYFGPGTRLTVT.

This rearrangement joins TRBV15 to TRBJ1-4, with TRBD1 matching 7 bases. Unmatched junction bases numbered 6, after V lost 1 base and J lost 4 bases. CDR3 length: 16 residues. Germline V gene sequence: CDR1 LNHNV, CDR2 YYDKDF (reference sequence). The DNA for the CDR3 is TGTGCCACCAGCAGAGGTTGGGACAGTAGTAATGAAAAACTGTTTTTT. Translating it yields CATSRGWDSSNEKLFF.

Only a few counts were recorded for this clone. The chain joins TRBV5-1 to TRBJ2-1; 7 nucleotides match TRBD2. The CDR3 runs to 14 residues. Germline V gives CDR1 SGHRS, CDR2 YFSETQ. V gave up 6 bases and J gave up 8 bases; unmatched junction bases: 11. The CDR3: CASNAGALGDEQFF. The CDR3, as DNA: TGCGCCAGCAATGCGGGAGCTCTGGGGGATGAGCAGTTCTTC.